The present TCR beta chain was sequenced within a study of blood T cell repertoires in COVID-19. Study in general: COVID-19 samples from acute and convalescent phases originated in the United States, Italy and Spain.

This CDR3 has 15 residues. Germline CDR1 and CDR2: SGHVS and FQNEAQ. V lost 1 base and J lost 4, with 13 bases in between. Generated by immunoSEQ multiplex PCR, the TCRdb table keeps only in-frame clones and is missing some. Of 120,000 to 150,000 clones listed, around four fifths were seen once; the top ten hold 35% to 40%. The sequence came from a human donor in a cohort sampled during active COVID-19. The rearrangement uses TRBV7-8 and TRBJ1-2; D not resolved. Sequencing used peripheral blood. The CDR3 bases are TGTGCCAGCAGCTTAGGACGGGAACGCGGCTATGGCTACACCTTC. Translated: CASSLGRERGYGYTF. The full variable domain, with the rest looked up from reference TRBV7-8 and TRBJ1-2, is GAGVSQSPRYKVAKRGQDVALRCDPISGHVSLFWYQQALGQGPEFLTYFQNEAQLDKSGLPSDRFFAERPEGSVSTLKIQRTQQEDSAVYLCASSLGRERGYGYTFGSGTRLTVV.